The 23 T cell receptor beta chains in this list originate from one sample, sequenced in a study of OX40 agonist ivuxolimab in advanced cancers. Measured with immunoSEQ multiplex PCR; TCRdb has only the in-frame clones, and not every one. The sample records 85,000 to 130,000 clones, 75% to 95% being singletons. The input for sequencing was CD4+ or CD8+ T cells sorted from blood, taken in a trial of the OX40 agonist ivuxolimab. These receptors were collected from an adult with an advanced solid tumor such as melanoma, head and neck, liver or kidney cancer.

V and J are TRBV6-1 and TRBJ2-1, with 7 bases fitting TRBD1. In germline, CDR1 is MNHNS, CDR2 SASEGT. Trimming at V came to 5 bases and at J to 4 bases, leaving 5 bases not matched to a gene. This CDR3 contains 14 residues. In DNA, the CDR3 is TGTGCCAGCAGTTCGAGGACAGGTTACAATGAGCAGTTCTTC. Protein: CASSSRTGYNEQFF.

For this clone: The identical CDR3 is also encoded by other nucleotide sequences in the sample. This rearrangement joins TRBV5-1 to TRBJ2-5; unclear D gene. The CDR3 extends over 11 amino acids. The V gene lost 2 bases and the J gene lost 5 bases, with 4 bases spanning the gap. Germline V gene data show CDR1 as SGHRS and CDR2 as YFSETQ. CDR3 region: CASSFQETQYF. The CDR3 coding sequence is TGCGCCAGCAGCTTCCAGGAGACCCAGTACTTC.

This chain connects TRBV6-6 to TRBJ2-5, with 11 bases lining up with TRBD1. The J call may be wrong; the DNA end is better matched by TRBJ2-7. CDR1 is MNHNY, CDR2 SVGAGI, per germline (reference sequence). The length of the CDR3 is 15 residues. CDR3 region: CASRAPGQGAYEQYF. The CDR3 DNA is TGTGCCAGCAGGGCTCCGGGACAGGGGGCCTACGAGCAGTACTTC.

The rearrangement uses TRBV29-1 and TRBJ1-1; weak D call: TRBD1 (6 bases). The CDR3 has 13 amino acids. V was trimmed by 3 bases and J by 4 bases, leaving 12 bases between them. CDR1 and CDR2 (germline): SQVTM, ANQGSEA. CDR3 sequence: CSVEREGGTEAFF. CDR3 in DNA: TGCAGCGTTGAGAGGGAGGGGGGCACTGAAGCTTTCTTT.

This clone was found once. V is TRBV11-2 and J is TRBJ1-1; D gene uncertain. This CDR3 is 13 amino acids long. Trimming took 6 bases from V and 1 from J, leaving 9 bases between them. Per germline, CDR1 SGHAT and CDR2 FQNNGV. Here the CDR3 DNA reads TGTGCCAGCAGGTGGGGAGGGAACACTGAAGCTTTCTTT. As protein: CASRWGGNTEAFF.

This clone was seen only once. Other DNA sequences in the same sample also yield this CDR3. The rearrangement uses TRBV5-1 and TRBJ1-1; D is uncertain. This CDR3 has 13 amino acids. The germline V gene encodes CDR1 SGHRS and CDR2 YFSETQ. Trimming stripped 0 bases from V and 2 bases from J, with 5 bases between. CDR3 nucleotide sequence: TGCGCCAGCAGCTTGGGAGGAAACACTGAAGCTTTCTTT. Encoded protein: CASSLGGNTEAFF.

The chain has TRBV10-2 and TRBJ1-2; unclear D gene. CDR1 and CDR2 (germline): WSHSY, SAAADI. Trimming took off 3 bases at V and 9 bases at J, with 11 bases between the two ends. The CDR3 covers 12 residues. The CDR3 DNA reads TGCGCCAGCAGTGACCCGCCGTCGAGCTACACCTTC. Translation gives CASSDPPSSYTF.

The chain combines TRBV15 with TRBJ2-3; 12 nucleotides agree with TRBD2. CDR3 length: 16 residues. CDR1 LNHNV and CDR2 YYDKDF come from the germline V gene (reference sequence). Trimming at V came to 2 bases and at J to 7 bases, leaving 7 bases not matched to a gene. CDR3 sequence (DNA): TGTGCCACCAGCAGAACTAGCGGGAGGTCTCAGAATACGCAGTATTTT. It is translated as CATSRTSGRSQNTQYF.

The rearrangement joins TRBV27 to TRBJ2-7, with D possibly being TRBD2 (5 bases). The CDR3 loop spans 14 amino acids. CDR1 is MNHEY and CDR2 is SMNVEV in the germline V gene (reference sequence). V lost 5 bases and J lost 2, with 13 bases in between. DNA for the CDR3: TGTGCCAGCAGTCCGCGTTTCGGGGCCTACGAGCAGTACTTC. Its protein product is CASSPRFGAYEQYF.

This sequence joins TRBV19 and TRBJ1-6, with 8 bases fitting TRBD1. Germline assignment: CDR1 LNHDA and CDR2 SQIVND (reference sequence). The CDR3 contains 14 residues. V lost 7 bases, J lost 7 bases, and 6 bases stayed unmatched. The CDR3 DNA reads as TGTGCCAGTACCTTTACAGGGGGAAATTCACCCCTCCACTTT. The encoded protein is CASTFTGGNSPLHF.

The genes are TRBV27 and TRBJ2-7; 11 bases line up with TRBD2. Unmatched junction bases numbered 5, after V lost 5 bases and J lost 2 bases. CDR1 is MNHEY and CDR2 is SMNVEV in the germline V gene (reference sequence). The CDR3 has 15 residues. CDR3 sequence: CASSARLAGPYEQYF. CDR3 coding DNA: TGTGCCAGCAGTGCGCGACTAGCGGGACCCTACGAGCAGTACTTC.

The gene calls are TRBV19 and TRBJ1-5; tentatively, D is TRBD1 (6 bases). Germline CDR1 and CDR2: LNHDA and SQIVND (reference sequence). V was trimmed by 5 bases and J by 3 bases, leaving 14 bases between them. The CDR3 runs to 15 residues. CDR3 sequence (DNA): TGTGCCAGTAGTGCGATGACAGGAGACAATCAGCCCCAGCATTTT. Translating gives CASSAMTGDNQPQHF.

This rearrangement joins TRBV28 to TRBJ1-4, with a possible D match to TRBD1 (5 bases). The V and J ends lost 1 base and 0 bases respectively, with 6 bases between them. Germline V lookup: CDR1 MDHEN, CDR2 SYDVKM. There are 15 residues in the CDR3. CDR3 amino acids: CASSLSGATNEKLFF. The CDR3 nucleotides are TGTGCCAGCAGTTTATCGGGGGCAACTAATGAAAAACTGTTTTTT.

CDR3 amino acids: CASSLLTGGREQYF. For the CDR3, the DNA is TGCGCCAGCAGCTTGTTGACAGGGGGGCGGGAGCAGTACTTC. V is TRBV5-1 and J is TRBJ2-7, with 9 bases that match TRBD1. Trimming at V came to 1 base and at J to 7 bases, leaving 6 bases not matched to a gene. CDR3 size: 14 residues. The germline gives CDR1 SGHRS, CDR2 YFSETQ.

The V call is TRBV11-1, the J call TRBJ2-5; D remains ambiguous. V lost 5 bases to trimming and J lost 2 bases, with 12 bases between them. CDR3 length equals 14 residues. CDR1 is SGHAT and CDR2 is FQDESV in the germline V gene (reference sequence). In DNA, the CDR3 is TGTGCCAGCAGCCCCTCAACCCGACAAGAGACCCAGTACTTC. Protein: CASSPSTRQETQYF. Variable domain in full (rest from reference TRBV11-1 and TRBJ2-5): EAEVAQSPRYKITEKSQAVAFWCDPISGHATLYWYRQILGQGPELLVQFQDESVVDDSQLPKDRFSAERLKGVDSTLKIQPAELGDSAMYLCASSPSTRQETQYFGPGTRLLVL.

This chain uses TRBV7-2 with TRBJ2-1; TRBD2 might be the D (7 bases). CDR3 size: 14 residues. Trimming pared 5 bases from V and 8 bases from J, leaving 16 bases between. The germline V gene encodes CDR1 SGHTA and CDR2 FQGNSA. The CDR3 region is CASSERGGSHEQFF. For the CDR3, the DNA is TGTGCCAGCAGCGAGAGGGGGGGGTCCCATGAGCAGTTCTTC.

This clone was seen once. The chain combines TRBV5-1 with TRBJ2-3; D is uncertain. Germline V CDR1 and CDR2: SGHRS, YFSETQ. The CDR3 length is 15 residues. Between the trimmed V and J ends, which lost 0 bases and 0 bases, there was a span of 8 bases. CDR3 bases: TGCGCCAGCAGCTTGGGCGGAACTAGCACAGATACGCAGTATTTT. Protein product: CASSLGGTSTDTQYF.

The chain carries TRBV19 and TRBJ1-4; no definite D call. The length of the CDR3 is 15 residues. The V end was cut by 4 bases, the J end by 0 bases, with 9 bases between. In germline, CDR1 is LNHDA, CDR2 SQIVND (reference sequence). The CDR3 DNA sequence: TGTGCCAGTAGTACTCTGGCAGCAACTAATGAAAAACTGTTTTTT. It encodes CASSTLAATNEKLFF.

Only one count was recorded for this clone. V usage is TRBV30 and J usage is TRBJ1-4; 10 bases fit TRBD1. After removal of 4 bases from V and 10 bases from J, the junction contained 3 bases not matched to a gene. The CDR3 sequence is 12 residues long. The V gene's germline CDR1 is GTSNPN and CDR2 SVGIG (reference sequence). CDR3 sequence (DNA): TGTGCCTGGAAAGGACAGGGGGGAAAACTGTTTTTT. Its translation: CAWKGQGGKLFF.

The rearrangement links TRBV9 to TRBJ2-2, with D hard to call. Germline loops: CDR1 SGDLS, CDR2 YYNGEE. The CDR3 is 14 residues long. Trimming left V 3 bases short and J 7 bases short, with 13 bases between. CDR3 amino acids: CASSELLVGGELFF. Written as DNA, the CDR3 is TGTGCCAGCAGCGAATTATTGGTTGGCGGGGAGCTGTTTTTT.

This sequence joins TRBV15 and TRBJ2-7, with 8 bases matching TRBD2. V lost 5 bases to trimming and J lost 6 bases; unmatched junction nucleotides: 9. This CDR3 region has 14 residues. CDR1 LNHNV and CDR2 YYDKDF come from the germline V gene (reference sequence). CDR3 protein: CATSLGGEGGEQYF. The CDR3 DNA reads TGTGCCACCAGCCTCGGGGGGGAGGGTGGCGAGCAGTACTTC.

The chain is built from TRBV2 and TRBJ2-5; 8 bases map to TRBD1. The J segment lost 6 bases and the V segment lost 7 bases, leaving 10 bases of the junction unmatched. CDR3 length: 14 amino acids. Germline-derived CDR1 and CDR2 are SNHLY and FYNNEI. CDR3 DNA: TGTGCCAGCAACAACGACCGGACAGGGCAGACCCAGTACTTC. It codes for CASNNDRTGQTQYF. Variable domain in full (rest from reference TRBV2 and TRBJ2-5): EPEVTQTPSHQVTQMGQEVILRCVPISNHLYFYWYRQILGQKVEFLVSFYNNEISEKSEIFDDQFSVERPDGSNFTLKIRSTKLEDSAMYFCASNNDRTGQTQYFGPGTRLLVL.

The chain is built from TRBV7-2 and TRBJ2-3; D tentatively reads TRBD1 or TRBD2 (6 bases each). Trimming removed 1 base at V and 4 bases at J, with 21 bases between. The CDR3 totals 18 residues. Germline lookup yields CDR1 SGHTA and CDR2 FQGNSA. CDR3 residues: CASSLVGGAGRGADTQYF. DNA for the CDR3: TGTGCCAGCAGCTTAGTCGGGGGCGCGGGAAGAGGCGCAGATACGCAGTATTTT.